Presented here are 5 T cell receptor beta chains from one specimen sequenced in a study of blood T cell repertoires in COVID-19. This table comes from immunoSEQ multiplex PCR, and its TCRdb copy is limited to in-frame clones, with some not included. The data contain over 250,000 clones, approximately 85% of them singletons. Sequenced input: peripheral blood. The receptors derive from a man aged 50 to 59 with active or convalescent COVID-19.

The rearrangement uses TRBV11-2 and TRBJ2-2, with D perhaps matching TRBD2 (5 bases). CDR1 is SGHAT and CDR2 is FQNNGV in the germline V gene. The CDR3 is 15 residues long. Trimming stripped 5 bases from V and 5 bases from J, with 15 bases between. In DNA form, the CDR3 reads TGTGCCAGCAGCCCGAACCCACTAGTAACCGGGGAGCTGTTTTTT. Protein sequence: CASSPNPLVTGELFF.

Only a few counts were recorded for this clone. V usage is TRBV6-5 and J usage is TRBJ2-3; a possible D gene is TRBD2 (5 bases). The CDR3 contains 13 residues. Germline V gene data show CDR1 as MNHEY and CDR2 as SVGAGI. Trimming removed 7 bases at V and 4 bases at J, with 12 bases between. The CDR3 nucleotides read TGTGCCAGCAAGGAGGTTGGGGCAGATACGCAGTATTTT. Protein sequence: CASKEVGADTQYF.

V gene TRBV19 combines with J gene TRBJ1-5; D not certain. Germline CDR1 reads LNHDA; CDR2 reads SQIVND (reference sequence). The CDR3 has 14 residues. The V end lost 5 bases, the J end lost 4 bases, and 12 bases lay between the germline ends. CDR3 nucleotide sequence: TGTGCCAGTAGTGCCCAGGCCTCAAATCAGCCCCAGCATTTT. The encoded protein is CASSAQASNQPQHF. The full variable domain, completed using reference TRBV19 and TRBJ1-5, is DGGITQSPKYLFRKEGQNVTLSCEQNLNHDAMYWYRQDPGQGLRLIYYSQIVNDFQKGDIAEGYSVSREKKESFPLTVTSAQKNPTAFYLCASSAQASNQPQHFGDGTRLSIL.

The chain is built from TRBV6-5 and TRBJ2-7, with 9 bases fitting TRBD1. Germline V gene data show CDR1 as MNHEY and CDR2 as SVGAGI. The trim removed 3 bases at V and 1 base at J, leaving 4 bases unmatched. The CDR3 loop spans 15 amino acids. Here the CDR3 DNA reads TGTGCCAGCAGTTATGCGACAGGGGGATCCTACGAGCAGTACTTC. Its protein product is CASSYATGGSYEQYF.

This chain links TRBV7-3 with TRBJ1-1, with D possibly being TRBD1 (6 bases). The CDR3 has 14 amino acids. CDR1 is SGHTA, CDR2 FQGTGA, per germline. Deletions cut 4 bases from V and 1 base from J, with 10 bases between. CDR3 sequence reads: CASSSQGRNTEAFF. CDR3 DNA: TGTGCCAGCAGCTCACAGGGAAGGAACACTGAAGCTTTCTTT.